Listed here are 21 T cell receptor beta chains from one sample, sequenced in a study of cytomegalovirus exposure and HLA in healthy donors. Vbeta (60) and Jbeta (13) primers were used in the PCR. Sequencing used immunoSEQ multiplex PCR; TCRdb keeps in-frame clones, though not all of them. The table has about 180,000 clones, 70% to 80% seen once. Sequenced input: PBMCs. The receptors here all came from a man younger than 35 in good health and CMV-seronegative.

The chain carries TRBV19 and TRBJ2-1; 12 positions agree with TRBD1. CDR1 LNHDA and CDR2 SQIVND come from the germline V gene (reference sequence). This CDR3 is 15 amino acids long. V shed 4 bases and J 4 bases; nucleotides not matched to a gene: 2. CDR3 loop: CASSKGQGAYNEQFF. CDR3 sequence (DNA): TGTGCCAGTAGTAAGGGACAGGGGGCATACAATGAGCAGTTCTTC.

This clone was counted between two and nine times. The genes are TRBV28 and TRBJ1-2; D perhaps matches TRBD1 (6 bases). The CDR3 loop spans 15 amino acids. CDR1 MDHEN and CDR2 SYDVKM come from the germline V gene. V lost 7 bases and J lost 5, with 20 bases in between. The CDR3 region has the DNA TGTGCCAGCATTACTACGGGTGAGGGGGGGTATGGCTACACCTTC. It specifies CASITTGEGGYGYTF.

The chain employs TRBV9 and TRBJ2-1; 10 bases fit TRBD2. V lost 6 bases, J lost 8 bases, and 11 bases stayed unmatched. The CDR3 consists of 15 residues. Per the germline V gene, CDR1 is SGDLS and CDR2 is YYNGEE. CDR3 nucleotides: TGTGCCAGCACCCTAGCGGGAGTGATAGGCGATGAGCAGTTCTTC. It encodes CASTLAGVIGDEQFF.

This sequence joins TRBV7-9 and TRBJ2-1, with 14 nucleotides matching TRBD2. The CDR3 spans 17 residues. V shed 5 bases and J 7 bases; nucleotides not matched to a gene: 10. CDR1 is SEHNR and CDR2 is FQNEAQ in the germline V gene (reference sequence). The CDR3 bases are TGTGCCAGCAGCCCTATGGGACTAGCGGGAGTTTTGAATGAGCAGTTCTTC. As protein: CASSPMGLAGVLNEQFF.

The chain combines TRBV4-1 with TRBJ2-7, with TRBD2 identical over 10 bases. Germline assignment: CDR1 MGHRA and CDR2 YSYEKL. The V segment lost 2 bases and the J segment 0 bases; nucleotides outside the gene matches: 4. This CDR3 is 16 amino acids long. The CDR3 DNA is TGCGCCAGCAGCCAACTAGCGGGGGACCACTCCTACGAGCAGTACTTC. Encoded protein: CASSQLAGDHSYEQYF.

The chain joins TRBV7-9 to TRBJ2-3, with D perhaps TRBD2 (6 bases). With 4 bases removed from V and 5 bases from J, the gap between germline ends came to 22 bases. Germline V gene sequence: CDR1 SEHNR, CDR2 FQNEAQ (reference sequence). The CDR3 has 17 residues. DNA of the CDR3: TGTGCCAGCAGCTCATCCGTTCTAGCGTCGGAGGGAGATACGCAGTATTTT. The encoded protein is CASSSSVLASEGDTQYF.

CDR3 coding DNA: TGTGCCAGCAGCCTGGGGCCGGCGGGAGATAATTCACCCCTCCACTTT. It is translated as CASSLGPAGDNSPLHF. V and J are TRBV9 and TRBJ1-6; TRBD1 is a possible D gene (5 bases). CDR3 length: 16 amino acids. V was shortened by 4 bases and J by 5 bases, with 16 bases between the two germline ends. From germline, CDR1 is SGDLS and CDR2 YYNGEE.

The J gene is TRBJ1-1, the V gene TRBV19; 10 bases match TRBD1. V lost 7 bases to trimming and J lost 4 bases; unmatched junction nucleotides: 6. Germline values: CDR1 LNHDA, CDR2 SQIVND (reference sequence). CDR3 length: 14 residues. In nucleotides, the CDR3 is TGTGCCAGTACCCGCCGGACAGGGGGCACTGAAGCTTTCTTT. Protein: CASTRRTGGTEAFF.

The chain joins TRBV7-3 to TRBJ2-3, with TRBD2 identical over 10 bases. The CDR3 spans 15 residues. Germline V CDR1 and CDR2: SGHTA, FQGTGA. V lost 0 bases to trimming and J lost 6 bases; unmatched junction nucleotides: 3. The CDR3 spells CASSLTAGGLDTQYF. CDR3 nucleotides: TGTGCCAGCAGCTTAACAGCGGGGGGGCTGGATACGCAGTATTTT.

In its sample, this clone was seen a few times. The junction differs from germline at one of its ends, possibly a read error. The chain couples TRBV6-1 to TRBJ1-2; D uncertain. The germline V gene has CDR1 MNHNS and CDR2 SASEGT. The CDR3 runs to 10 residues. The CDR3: CASSERLPVF. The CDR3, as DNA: TGTGCCAGCAGTGAGCGTTTACCGGTTTTC.

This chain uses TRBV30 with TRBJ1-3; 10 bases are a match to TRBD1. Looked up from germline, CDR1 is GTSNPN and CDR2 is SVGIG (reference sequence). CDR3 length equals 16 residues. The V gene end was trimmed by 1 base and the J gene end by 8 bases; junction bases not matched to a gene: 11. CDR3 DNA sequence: TGTGCCTGGAGTGGCGGCGGGACAGGGGAGGGATACACCATATATTTT. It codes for CAWSGGGTGEGYTIYF.

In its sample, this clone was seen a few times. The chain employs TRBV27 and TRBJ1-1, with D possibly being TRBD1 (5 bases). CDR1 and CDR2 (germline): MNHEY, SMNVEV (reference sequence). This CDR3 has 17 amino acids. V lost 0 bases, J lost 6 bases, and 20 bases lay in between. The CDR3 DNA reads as TGTGCCAGCAGTTTATCAAAAACAGGTTGGAGTTTCTCTGAAGCTTTCTTT. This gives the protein CASSLSKTGWSFSEAFF.

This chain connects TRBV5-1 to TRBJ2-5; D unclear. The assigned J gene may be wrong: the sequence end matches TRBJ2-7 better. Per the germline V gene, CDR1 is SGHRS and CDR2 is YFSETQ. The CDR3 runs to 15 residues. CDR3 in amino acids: CAKNLRSGIHYEQYF. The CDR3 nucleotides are TGCGCTAAGAATCTTCGGTCGGGTATTCACTACGAGCAGTACTTC.

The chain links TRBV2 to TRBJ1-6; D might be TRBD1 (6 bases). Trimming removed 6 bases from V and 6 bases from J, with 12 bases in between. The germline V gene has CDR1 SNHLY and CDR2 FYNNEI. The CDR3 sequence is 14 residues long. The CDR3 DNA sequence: TGTGCCAGCAGCAAGGGGGAGGGTAATTCACCCCTCCACTTT. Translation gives CASSKGEGNSPLHF. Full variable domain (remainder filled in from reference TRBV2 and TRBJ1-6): EPEVTQTPSHQVTQMGQEVILRCVPISNHLYFYWYRQILGQKVEFLVSFYNNEISEKSEIFDDQFSVERPDGSNFTLKIRSTKLEDSAMYFCASSKGEGNSPLHFGNGTRLTVT.

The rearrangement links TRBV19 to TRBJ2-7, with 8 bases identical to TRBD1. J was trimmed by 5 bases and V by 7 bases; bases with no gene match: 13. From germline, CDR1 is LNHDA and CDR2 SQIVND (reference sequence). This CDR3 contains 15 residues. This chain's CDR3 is CASTPGQGIHHEQYF. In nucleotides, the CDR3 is TGTGCCAGTACCCCCGGACAGGGAATTCACCACGAGCAGTACTTC.

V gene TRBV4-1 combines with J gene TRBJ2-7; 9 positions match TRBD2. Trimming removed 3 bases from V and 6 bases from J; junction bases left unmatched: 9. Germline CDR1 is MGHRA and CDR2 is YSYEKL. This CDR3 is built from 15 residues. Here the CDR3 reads CASSHPASGRREQYF. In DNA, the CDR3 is TGCGCCAGCAGCCACCCGGCCAGCGGGAGGCGCGAGCAGTACTTC.

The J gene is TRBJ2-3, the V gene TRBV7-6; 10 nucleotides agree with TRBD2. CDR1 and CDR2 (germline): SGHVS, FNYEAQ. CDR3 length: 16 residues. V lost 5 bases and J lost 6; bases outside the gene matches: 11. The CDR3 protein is CASSDRSGRSRDTQYF. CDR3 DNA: TGTGCCAGCAGCGACCGTAGCGGGAGGTCTAGGGATACGCAGTATTTT. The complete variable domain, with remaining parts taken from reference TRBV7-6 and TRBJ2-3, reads GAGVSQSPRYKVTKRGQDVALRCDPISGHVSLYWYRQALGQGPEFLTYFNYEAQQDKSGLPNDRFSAERPEGSISTLTIQRTEQRDSAMYRCASSDRSGRSRDTQYFGPGTRLTVL.

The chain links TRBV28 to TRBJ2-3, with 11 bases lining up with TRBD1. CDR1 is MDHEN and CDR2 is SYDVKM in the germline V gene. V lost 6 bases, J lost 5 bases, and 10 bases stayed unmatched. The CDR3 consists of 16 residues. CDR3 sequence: CASRKFRDRGGDTQYF. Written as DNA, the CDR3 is TGTGCCAGCAGAAAATTCCGGGACAGGGGGGGAGATACGCAGTATTTT. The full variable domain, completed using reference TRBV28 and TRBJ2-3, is DVKVTQSSRYLVKRTGEKVFLECVQDMDHENMFWYRQDPGLGLRLIYFSYDVKMKEKGDIPEGYSVSREKKERFSLILESASTNQTSMYLCASRKFRDRGGDTQYFGPGTRLTVL.

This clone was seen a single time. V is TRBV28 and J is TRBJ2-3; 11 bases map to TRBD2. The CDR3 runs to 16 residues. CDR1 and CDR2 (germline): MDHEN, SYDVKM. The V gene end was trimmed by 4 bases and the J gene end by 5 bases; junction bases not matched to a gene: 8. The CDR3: CASSSGSGGAVDTQYF. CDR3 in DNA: TGTGCCAGCAGTTCTGGTAGCGGGGGGGCAGTAGATACGCAGTATTTT.

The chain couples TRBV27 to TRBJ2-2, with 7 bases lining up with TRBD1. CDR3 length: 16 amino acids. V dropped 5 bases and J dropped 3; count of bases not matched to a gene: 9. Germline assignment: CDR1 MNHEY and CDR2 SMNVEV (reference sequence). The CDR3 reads CASSLGQPPYTGELFF. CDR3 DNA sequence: TGTGCCAGCAGTCTGGGACAGCCTCCTTACACCGGGGAGCTGTTTTTT.

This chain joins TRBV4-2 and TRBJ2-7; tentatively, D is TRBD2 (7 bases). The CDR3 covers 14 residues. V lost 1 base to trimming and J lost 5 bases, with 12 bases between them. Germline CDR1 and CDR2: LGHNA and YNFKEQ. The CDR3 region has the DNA TGTGCCAGCAGCCAAGCGCTAGGGGGGGACGAGCAGTACTTC. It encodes CASSQALGGDEQYF.